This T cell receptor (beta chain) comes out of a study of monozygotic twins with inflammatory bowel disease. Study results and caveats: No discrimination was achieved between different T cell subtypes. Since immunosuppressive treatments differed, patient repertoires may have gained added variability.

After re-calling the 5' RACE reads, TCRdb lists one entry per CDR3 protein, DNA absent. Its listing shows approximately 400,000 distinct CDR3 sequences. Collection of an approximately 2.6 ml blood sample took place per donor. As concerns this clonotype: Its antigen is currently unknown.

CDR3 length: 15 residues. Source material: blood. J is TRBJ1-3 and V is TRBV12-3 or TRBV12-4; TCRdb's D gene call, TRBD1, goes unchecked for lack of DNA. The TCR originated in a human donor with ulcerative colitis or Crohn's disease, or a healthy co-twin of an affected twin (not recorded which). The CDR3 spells CASSLAIGGGNTIYF.